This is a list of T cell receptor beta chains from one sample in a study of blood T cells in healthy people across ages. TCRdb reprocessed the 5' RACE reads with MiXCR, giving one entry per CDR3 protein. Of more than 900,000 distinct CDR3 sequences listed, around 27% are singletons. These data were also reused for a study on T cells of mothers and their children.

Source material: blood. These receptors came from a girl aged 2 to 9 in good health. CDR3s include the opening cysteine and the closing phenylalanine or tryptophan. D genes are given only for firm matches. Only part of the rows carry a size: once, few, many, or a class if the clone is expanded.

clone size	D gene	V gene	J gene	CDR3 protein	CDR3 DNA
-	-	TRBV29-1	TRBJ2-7	CSVVSGQNAEQYF	TGCAGCGTTGTCTCTGGACAGAATGCCGAGCAGTACTTC
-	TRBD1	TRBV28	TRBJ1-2	CATIFSAGGISGYTF	TGTGCCACCATATTCTCCGCAGGGGGAATTAGTGGCTACACCTTC
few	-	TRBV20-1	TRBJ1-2	CSARDVGDYGYTF	TGCAGTGCTAGAGATGTCGGGGACTATGGCTACACCTTC
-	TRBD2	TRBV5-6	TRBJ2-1	CASSLELAGARRFF	TGTGCCAGCAGCTTGGAACTAGCGGGAGCCCGGCGGTTCTTC
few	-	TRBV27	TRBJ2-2	CASSSGIAAGELFF	TGTGCCAGCAGTTCGGGAATAGCCGCCGGGGAGCTGTTTTTT
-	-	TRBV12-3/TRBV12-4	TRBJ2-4	CATRAPGNIQYF	TGTGCCACCCGGGCCCCGGGAAACATTCAGTACTTC
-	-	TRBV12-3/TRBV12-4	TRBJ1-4	CASSSDRVELFF	TGTGCCAGCAGTTCAGATAGGGTAGAGCTGTTTTTT
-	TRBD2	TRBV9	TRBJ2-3	CASSVSSGGTISTDTQYF	TGTGCCAGCAGCGTCAGTAGCGGGGGAACCATTAGCACAGATACGCAGTATTTT
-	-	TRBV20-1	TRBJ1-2	CSARRPHPNGYTF	TGCAGTGCTAGAAGGCCACACCCGAATGGCTACACCTTC
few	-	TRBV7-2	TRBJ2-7	CASSSERDDEQYF	TGTGCCAGCAGCTCCGAACGGGACGACGAGCAGTACTTC
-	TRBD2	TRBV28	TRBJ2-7	CASSLWASSGSYEQYF	TGTGCCAGCAGTTTATGGGCGTCTAGCGGGAGCTACGAGCAGTACTTC
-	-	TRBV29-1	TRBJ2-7	CSVEAGEGDSYEQYF	TGCAGCGTTGAAGCAGGGGAGGGGGACTCCTACGAGCAGTACTTC
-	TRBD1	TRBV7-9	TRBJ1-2	CASSSQTGSTYGYTF	TGTGCCAGCAGCTCGCAGACAGGGTCGACCTATGGCTACACCTTC
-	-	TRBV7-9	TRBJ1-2	CASSPRGGRGYTF	TGTGCCAGCAGCCCTCGAGGGGGGCGAGGCTACACCTTC
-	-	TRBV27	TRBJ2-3	CASSSPDYLSTDTQYF	TGTGCCAGCAGTTCTCCGGACTACCTTAGCACAGATACGCAGTATTTT
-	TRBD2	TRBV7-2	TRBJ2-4	CGSSGTIQNIQYF	TGTGGCAGCAGCGGGACTATTCAAAACATTCAGTACTTC
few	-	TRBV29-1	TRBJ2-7	CSVEGLAEGEQYF	TGCAGCGTTGAAGGGCTAGCCGAGGGCGAGCAGTACTTC
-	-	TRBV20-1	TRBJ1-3	CSASPNRNTIYF	TGCAGTGCCAGTCCGAACAGGAACACCATATATTTT
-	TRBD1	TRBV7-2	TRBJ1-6	CASSLTGTDNSPLHF	TGTGCCAGCAGCTTAACCGGGACAGATAATTCACCCCTCCACTTT
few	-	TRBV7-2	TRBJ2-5	CASSLSGDKTQYF	TGTGCCAGCAGCTTATCAGGGGATAAGACCCAGTACTTC
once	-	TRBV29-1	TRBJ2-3	CSVDSRYTDTQYF	TGCAGCGTTGATTCGCGGTACACAGATACGCAGTATTTT
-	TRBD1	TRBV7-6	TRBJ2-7	CASSPGTGGLRAHF	TGTGCCAGCAGCCCCGGGACAGGGGGGCTACGAGCCCACTTC
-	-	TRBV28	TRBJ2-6	CAATLGTGANVLTF	TGTGCCGCCACCCTCGGGACTGGGGCCAACGTCCTGACTTTC
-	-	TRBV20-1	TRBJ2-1	CSARATNNEQFF	TGCAGTGCTAGAGCGACTAATAATGAGCAGTTCTTC
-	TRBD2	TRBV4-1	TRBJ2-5	CASSQEAASGRAQYF	TGCGCCAGCAGCCAAGAGGCGGCTAGCGGGAGGGCCCAGTACTTC
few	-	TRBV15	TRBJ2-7	CATSPIGVGSYEQYF	TGTGCCACCAGCCCGATCGGAGTAGGATCCTACGAGCAGTACTTC
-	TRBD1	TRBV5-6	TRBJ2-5	CASSVAGGGGQETQYF	TGTGCCAGCAGCGTAGCAGGGGGTGGTGGCCAAGAGACCCAGTACTTC
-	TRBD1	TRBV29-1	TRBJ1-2	CSVAGTVPYGYTF	TGCAGCGTTGCCGGGACAGTCCCCTATGGCTACACCTTC
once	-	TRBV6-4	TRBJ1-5	CVLHQPQHF	TGTGTCCTTCATCAGCCCCAGCATTTT
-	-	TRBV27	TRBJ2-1	CASGDNYNEQFF	TGTGCCAGCGGGGACAACTACAATGAGCAGTTCTTC
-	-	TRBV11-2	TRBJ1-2	CASSLDRPGLGYTF	TGTGCCAGCAGCTTAGATCGGCCAGGGTTAGGCTACACCTTC
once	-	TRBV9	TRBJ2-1	CASSVDPTNNEQFF	TGTGCCAGCAGCGTAGATCCTACCAACAATGAGCAGTTCTTC